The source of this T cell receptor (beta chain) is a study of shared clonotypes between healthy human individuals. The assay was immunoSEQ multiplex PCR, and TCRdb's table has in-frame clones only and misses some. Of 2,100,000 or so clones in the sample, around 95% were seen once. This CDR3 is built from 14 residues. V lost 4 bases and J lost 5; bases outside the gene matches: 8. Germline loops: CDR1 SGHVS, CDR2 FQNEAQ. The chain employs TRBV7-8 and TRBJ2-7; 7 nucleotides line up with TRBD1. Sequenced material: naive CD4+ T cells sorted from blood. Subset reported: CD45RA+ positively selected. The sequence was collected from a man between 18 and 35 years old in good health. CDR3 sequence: CASSSTGPTDEQYF. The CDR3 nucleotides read TGTGCCAGCAGCTCGACAGGGCCGACCGACGAGCAGTACTTC.